The 26 T cell receptor beta chains given below trace back to one sample, sequenced in a study of radiotherapy plus CTLA-4 blockade in lung cancer. Only in-frame clones appear in the TCRdb table, and some are missing; sequencing was by immunoSEQ multiplex PCR. The sample records more than 75,000 clones, around 84% being singletons. Specimen: peripheral blood, collected from a patient treated with radiotherapy plus ipilimumab. The receptors derive from a human donor with non-small cell lung cancer who had stable disease on radiotherapy plus ipilimumab.

This clone was counted a single time. J is TRBJ2-3 and V is TRBV27; TRBD1 is a possible D gene (5 bases). The V end lost 1 base, the J end lost 5 bases, and 10 bases lay between the germline ends. This CDR3 contains 14 residues. The germline V gene has CDR1 MNHEY and CDR2 SMNVEV (reference sequence). The CDR3 loop reads CASSLFQGIDTQYF. The CDR3 region has the DNA TGTGCCAGCAGTTTATTTCAGGGAATAGATACGCAGTATTTT.

This rearrangement joins TRBV7-2 to TRBJ2-7, with TRBD2 matching over 14 bases. The CDR3 is 15 amino acids. The germline CDR1 and CDR2 sequences are SGHTA and FQGNSA. J lost 4 bases, V lost 3 bases, and 2 bases had no gene match. The CDR3 loop is CASSLGLAGVYEQYF. CDR3 DNA: TGTGCCAGCAGCTTGGGACTAGCGGGGGTATACGAGCAGTACTTC.

V usage is TRBV7-2 and J usage is TRBJ1-6, with D tentatively TRBD1 (5 bases). There are 16 residues in the CDR3. The V end lost 8 bases, the J end lost 0 bases, and 14 bases lay between the germline ends. Germline lookup yields CDR1 SGHTA and CDR2 FQGNSA. The DNA for the CDR3 is TGTGCCAGCCGCGGAGTCGACAGCTCCTATAATTCACCCCTCCACTTT. Amino acid sequence: CASRGVDSSYNSPLHF.

The chain combines TRBV7-2 with TRBJ2-5; 9 bases line up with TRBD2. V shed 5 bases, J shed 4 bases, and the junction held 2 bases outside the gene matches. The CDR3 totals 13 residues. Germline V gene data show CDR1 as SGHTA and CDR2 as FQGNSA. The CDR3 protein is CASSGSGRETQYF. The CDR3 DNA follows: TGTGCCAGCAGCGGTAGCGGGAGAGAGACCCAGTACTTC.

V gene TRBV25-1 combines with J gene TRBJ2-7; TRBD1 agrees at 7 bases. Germline loops: CDR1 MGHDK, CDR2 SYGVNS. The CDR3 is made up of 15 amino acids. J gave up 1 base and V 3 bases, and 6 bases lay outside the gene matches. CDR3 sequence reads: CASSDPRQGSYEQYF. The CDR3 DNA sequence: TGTGCCAGCAGTGATCCCCGACAGGGATCCTACGAGCAGTACTTC.

V usage is TRBV28 and J usage is TRBJ2-7; D is perhaps TRBD2 (6 bases). The V gene lost 9 bases and the J gene lost 0 bases, with 21 bases spanning the gap. The CDR3 length is 16 residues. In germline, CDR1 is MDHEN, CDR2 SYDVKM. The CDR3 is CASTPPLGGLSYEQYF. Here the CDR3 DNA reads TGTGCCAGTACCCCCCCGCTTGGGGGACTCTCCTACGAGCAGTACTTC.

The rearrangement uses TRBV28 and TRBJ2-1; perhaps TRBD1 as D (6 bases). The germline V and J ends were trimmed by 5 bases and 1 base, with 12 bases remaining between them. The CDR3 is made up of 15 amino acids. The germline gives CDR1 MDHEN, CDR2 SYDVKM. CDR3 in DNA: TGTGCCAGCAGTCCCCAAAGGGGGTCCTACAATGAGCAGTTCTTC. It yields the protein CASSPQRGSYNEQFF.

The genes are TRBV30 and TRBJ1-1; 10 bases fit TRBD1. The CDR3 covers 13 residues. The germline V gene has CDR1 GTSNPN and CDR2 SVGIG (reference sequence). Trimming at V came to 4 bases and at J to 5 bases, leaving 4 bases not matched to a gene. CDR3 sequence (DNA): TGTGCCTGGATGAGGACAGGGGGGACTGAAGCTTTCTTT. Amino acid sequence: CAWMRTGGTEAFF.

The chain combines TRBV27 with TRBJ1-1; D is undetermined. CDR3 length equals 14 residues. Germline V CDR1 and CDR2: MNHEY, SMNVEV (reference sequence). With 9 bases removed from V and 3 bases from J, the gap between germline ends came to 17 bases. Here the CDR3 DNA reads TGTGCCAGTCAAATCAGCGATTGGGACACTGAAGCTTTCTTT. Amino acids: CASQISDWDTEAFF.

The rearrangement uses TRBV18 and TRBJ1-1, with no clear D. This CDR3 spans 12 amino acids. Germline lookup yields CDR1 KGHSH and CDR2 LQKENI. V dropped 3 bases and J dropped 11 bases, with 13 bases sitting between them. CDR3 nucleotide sequence: TGTGCCAGCTCACCCTTGGTGGGGAGGGCTTTCTTT. Protein product: CASSPLVGRAFF.

The chain couples TRBV6-1 to TRBJ2-7, with TRBD1 as a possible D gene (7 bases). Germline CDR1 reads MNHNS; CDR2 reads SASEGT. CDR3 length: 15 residues. V dropped 5 bases and J dropped 3 bases, with 17 bases sitting between them. The chain's CDR3 is CASSPGDSPFYEQYF. The CDR3 region has the DNA TGTGCCAGCAGTCCGGGGGACAGCCCCTTCTACGAGCAGTACTTC.

This clone was seen a single time. The chain recombines TRBV28 with TRBJ2-7; D not certain. CDR3 length: 13 amino acids. Germline CDR1 reads MDHEN; CDR2 reads SYDVKM. Deletions cut 2 bases from V and 2 bases from J, with 7 bases between. The CDR3 coding sequence is TGTGCCAGCAGTTTAGAGGTACCCTACGAGCAGTACTTC. Translating gives CASSLEVPYEQYF. Filled out from reference TRBV28 and TRBJ2-7, the complete variable domain reads DVKVTQSSRYLVKRTGEKVFLECVQDMDHENMFWYRQDPGLGLRLIYFSYDVKMKEKGDIPEGYSVSREKKERFSLILESASTNQTSMYLCASSLEVPYEQYFGPGTRLTVT.

This chain connects TRBV2 to TRBJ1-2, with 7 nucleotides matching TRBD1. The CDR3 runs to 13 residues. Per the germline V gene, CDR1 is SNHLY and CDR2 is FYNNEI. V dropped 4 bases and J dropped 6; count of bases not matched to a gene: 5. CDR3 bases: TGTGCCAGCAGTGGACAGGGTATCGATGGCTACACCTTC. Translating gives CASSGQGIDGYTF. Drawing the rest from reference TRBV2 and TRBJ1-2, the complete variable domain is EPEVTQTPSHQVTQMGQEVILRCVPISNHLYFYWYRQILGQKVEFLVSFYNNEISEKSEIFDDQFSVERPDGSNFTLKIRSTKLEDSAMYFCASSGQGIDGYTFGSGTRLTVV.

The rearrangement joins TRBV6-4 to TRBJ1-2, with 10 bases that match TRBD1. V lost 4 bases and J lost 4; bases outside the gene matches: 3. The CDR3 has 14 amino acids. In germline, CDR1 is MRHNA, CDR2 SNTAGT. This CDR3 is CASSGQGAGYGYTF. The CDR3, as DNA: TGTGCCAGCAGTGGACAGGGGGCTGGCTATGGCTACACCTTC.

The chain combines TRBV6-1 with TRBJ2-1; D is perhaps TRBD2 (7 bases). The CDR3 covers 15 residues. V dropped 8 bases and J dropped 4 bases, with 18 bases sitting between them. Germline V gene lookup returns CDR1 MNHNS and CDR2 SASEGT. The CDR3 bases are TGTGCCAGCGACGAGATGCGGGGGCAATACAATGAGCAGTTCTTC. Protein: CASDEMRGQYNEQFF.

The chain uses TRBV7-2 and TRBJ1-5; D not certain. V shed 1 base and J shed 4 bases, with 8 bases lying between them. Germline V gene data show CDR1 as SGHTA and CDR2 as FQGNSA. The CDR3 extends over 14 amino acids. The CDR3 nucleotides read TGTGCCAGCAGCTTAGATGGGATGAATCAGCCCCAGCATTTT. Amino acids: CASSLDGMNQPQHF.

This chain connects TRBV7-6 to TRBJ1-5; D gene uncertain. Germline CDR1 and CDR2: SGHVS and FNYEAQ. There are 15 residues in the CDR3. V was cut by 5 bases and J by 7 bases, with 18 bases left in between. The CDR3 DNA follows: TGTGCCAGCAGCATCGGACCGGACCCTCACCAGCCCCAGCATTTT. Protein product: CASSIGPDPHQPQHF.

The table lists this clone with a few counts. V usage is TRBV19 and J usage is TRBJ1-6, with TRBD1 matching 11 bases. V was pared by 5 bases and J by 7 bases, with 7 bases of the junction left unmatched. Germline V gives CDR1 LNHDA, CDR2 SQIVND (reference sequence). The CDR3 length is 16 residues. The CDR3, as DNA: TGTGCCAGTAGTTCGGACAGGGGGCACGACAATTCACCCCTCCACTTT. It encodes CASSSDRGHDNSPLHF. Looking up the rest from reference TRBV19 and TRBJ1-6 gives the full variable domain: DGGITQSPKYLFRKEGQNVTLSCEQNLNHDAMYWYRQDPGQGLRLIYYSQIVNDFQKGDIAEGYSVSREKKESFPLTVTSAQKNPTAFYLCASSSDRGHDNSPLHFGNGTRLTVT.

The rearrangement uses TRBV28 and TRBJ2-7; D might be TRBD1 (6 bases). The assigned J gene may be wrong: the sequence end matches TRBJ2-5 better. Germline-derived CDR1 and CDR2 are MDHEN and SYDVKM. The CDR3 is made up of 15 amino acids. CDR3 residues: CASSLPGARQETQYF. CDR3 DNA: TGTGCCAGCAGTTTGCCAGGGGCGCGGCAAGAGACCCAGTACTTC.

This clone was found once. The chain recombines TRBV5-6 with TRBJ2-5; D not certain. The CDR3 is 14 residues long. The ends were cut back, 2 bases at V and 2 bases at J, with 10 bases in the middle. CDR1 is SGHDT, CDR2 YYEEEE, per germline. This CDR3 reads CASSFGPAQETQYF. In nucleotides, the CDR3 is TGTGCCAGCAGCTTCGGACCAGCTCAAGAGACCCAGTACTTC.

The chain has TRBV7-3 and TRBJ2-2; D ambiguous. CDR1 and CDR2 (germline): SGHTA, FQGTGA. There are 14 residues in the CDR3. V lost 5 bases and J 2 bases, leaving 9 bases between the germline ends. As DNA, the CDR3 is TGTGCCAGCAGCCCGGGCCCCAACACCGGGGAGCTGTTTTTT. As protein: CASSPGPNTGELFF.

This chain joins TRBV5-1 and TRBJ1-1; D uncertain. CDR3 length equals 12 residues. The V end lost 5 bases, the J end lost 3 bases, and 8 bases lay between the germline ends. Germline CDR1 reads SGHRS; CDR2 reads YFSETQ. The CDR3 coding sequence is TGCGCCAGCAGAGACGGAGACACTGAAGCTTTCTTT. Residues: CASRDGDTEAFF.

Worth noting for this clone: The junction and the germline gene differ at one end; a read error may be behind it. The V gene is TRBV4-2, the J gene TRBJ2-3; 9 bases are shared with TRBD2. CDR1 LGHNA and CDR2 YNFKEQ come from the germline V gene. There are 13 residues in the CDR3. The CDR3 loop reads CASSQDLLAGVDF. The CDR3 coding sequence is TGTGCCAGCAGCCAAGATTTGTTAGCGGGGGTAGATTTT.

V gene TRBV6-1 combines with J gene TRBJ2-7; TRBD2 matches at 12 bases. The CDR3 extends over 15 amino acids. Trimming at V came to 6 bases and at J to 2 bases, leaving 5 bases not matched to a gene. Germline CDR1 reads MNHNS; CDR2 reads SASEGT. The CDR3 region is CASRLLAGGTYEQYF. The CDR3 coding sequence is TGTGCCAGCAGGTTACTAGCGGGGGGCACCTACGAGCAGTACTTC.

The chain combines TRBV11-2 with TRBJ2-3; maybe TRBD2 (6 bases). Germline CDR1 and CDR2: SGHAT and FQNNGV. The CDR3 has 17 residues. Trimming took 5 bases from V and 0 from J, leaving 18 bases between them. CDR3 sequence reads: CASSTETRGPSTDTQYF. DNA for the CDR3: TGTGCCAGCAGCACCGAGACTAGAGGCCCTAGCACAGATACGCAGTATTTT.

The chain recombines TRBV7-3 with TRBJ1-4; a weak D match, TRBD1 (5 bases). Germline CDR1 is SGHTA and CDR2 is FQGTGA. The CDR3 length is 21 residues. V lost 1 base, J lost 0 bases, and 24 bases lay in between. In DNA, the CDR3 is TGTGCCAGCAGCTTAAAGGGAGCACAGGAGCCCAGCCCGACAACTAATGAAAAACTGTTTTTT. It translates to CASSLKGAQEPSPTTNEKLFF.